This TCR beta chain emerged from a study of neoadjuvant anti-PD-1 for oral cavity cancer (TCRdb year 2021). Broadly, across the study: Three to four biweekly doses of nivolumab at 3 mg/kg were mostly administered to patients before curative-intent surgical resection. Patients without progression received a fourth nivolumab dose around day 43 and underwent definitive surgical resection on days 50-56. Under RECIST 1.1, patients with complete response, partial response or stable disease were classed as responders, and patients with progression were classed as non-responders. The parent correlative cohort had 12 to 13 patients and a response rate of approximately 30%.

PBMC libraries used mostly 480 ng of input genomic DNA for deep sequencing, with six replicates per sample. The immunoSEQ hsTCRbeta kit was used to prepare TCRbeta libraries according to the manufacturer's instructions. An Illumina NovaSeq 6000 S4 flow cell was used to sequence the final libraries, which had first been combined to 3 nM. Regarding the original processing steps: The immunoSEQ Analyzer was used for raw data preprocessing and quality control. The analysis was limited to productive rearrangements, and each clonotype was defined by a unique CDR3 amino acid sequence. Using the R package tcR, the researchers computed the Gini-Simpson index as their estimate of repertoire clonality. Student's t test was used to compare Gini indices, while Pearson correlation assessed associations with tumor size change. TCRdb provides this immuneACCESS table in a form limited to in-frame rearrangements. Some clones are lacking; in checked studies, under half of them reflect an unresolved V gene, and why the rest are absent is not known. D and trimming were read from the DNA, whereas the V and J calls and clone size are those reported in that table. In all, the sample holds 50,000 to 65,000 clones, and more than 60% of those were seen once. 2.6% of the sample is held by the ten biggest clonotypes.

Results and caveats for the whole study, not just this receptor: Only a few patients per response group were included in the TCR analyses, and the authors called for validation in larger cohorts. After neoadjuvant nivolumab, T cell clonality (Gini index) in PBMCs was significantly higher in non-responders than in responders. Higher pretreatment blood Treg/Th17 ratios correlated with both higher pretreatment blood TCRbeta clonality and lower post-treatment tumor TCRbeta clonality.

A remark on this clone: Its recognized antigen is unknown. No much larger clone is present one base from it, and per-base qualities are unavailable.

Trimming takes 5 bases from V and 5 bases from J, and the germline ends sit 18 bases apart. For CDR1 and CDR2, the germline V gene (reference sequence) lists LNHDA and SQIVND. Including the terminal cysteine and phenylalanine, the CDR3 comprises 15 residues. CDR3 DNA is the only sequence kept; it has 45 bases, read in frame from the first base. In the paper's terms, the time point label means: before neoadjuvant nivolumab. None of the patients had received prior systemic or radiation treatment, and all were newly diagnosed with stage II-IVA oral cavity squamous cell carcinoma. The cohort was made up of patients with locally advanced, HPV-negative oral cavity squamous cell carcinoma. No culture maintenance or expansion was done, as the peripheral blood mononuclear cells went straight to analysis. The samples were obtained from a longitudinal correlative study of a single-arm phase II trial testing neoadjuvant nivolumab in oral cavity squamous cell carcinoma. Subject-matched pre- and post-treatment PBMCs and tumors from three responders and three non-responders underwent genomic DNA-based TCRbeta sequencing. Peripheral blood mononuclear cells were collected before nivolumab treatment and were collected again after treatment, at the time of surgery. The Maxwell RSC DNA from Cells kit was used to isolate genomic DNA from PBMCs.

The source was PBMCs, collected before nivolumab (anti-PD-1) treatment. The chain uses TRBV19 and TRBJ1-2, with the D segment identity uncertain. This TCR derives from a person between 40 and 79 years old with oral cavity squamous cell carcinoma. The nucleotides are TGTGCCAGTAGTCCTCAAACCCGTCTTACATATGGCTACACCTTC. It encodes CASSPQTRLTYGYTF.